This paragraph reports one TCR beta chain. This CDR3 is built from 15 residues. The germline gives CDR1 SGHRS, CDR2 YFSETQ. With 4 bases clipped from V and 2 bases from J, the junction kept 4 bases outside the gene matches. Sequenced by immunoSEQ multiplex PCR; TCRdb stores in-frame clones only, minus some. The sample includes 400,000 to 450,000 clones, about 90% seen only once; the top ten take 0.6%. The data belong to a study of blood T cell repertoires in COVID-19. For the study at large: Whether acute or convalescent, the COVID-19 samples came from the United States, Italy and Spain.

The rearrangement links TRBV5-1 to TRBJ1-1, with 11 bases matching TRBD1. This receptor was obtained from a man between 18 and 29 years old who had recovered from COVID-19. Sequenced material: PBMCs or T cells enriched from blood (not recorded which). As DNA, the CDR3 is TGCGCCAGCAGCGATCGGACAGGGGGCAACACTGAAGCTTTCTTT. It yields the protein CASSDRTGGNTEAFF.